These T cell receptor beta chains were read from a single sample in a study of patients and donors after allogeneic stem cell transplantation. TCRdb reanalysed the RT-PCR reads using MiXCR and keeps one entry per CDR3 protein. This sample yields about 960,000 distinct CDR3 sequences, of which 15% to 20% are seen a single time; 5% to 7.5% belongs to the top ten. The sequenced sample was blood, either unsorted or a sorted T cell fraction (not recorded which). Receptors originate from a human donor who was either an allogeneic HSCT recipient or a stem cell or donor lymphocyte infusion donor (not recorded which). It is not recorded whose cells these are; they may come from a transplant donor. Each CDR3 is given with its conserved first and last residue. The order of the fields is J gene, clone size, V gene, D gene, CDR3 DNA, CDR3 protein. D genes are given only for firm matches. Rows give clone size only sometimes, using once, few, many, or a class for an expanded clone.

TRBJ1-2 | few | TRBV12-3/TRBV12-4 | . | TGTGCCAGCAGTATGGGGACGGCCCACTATGGCTACACCTTC | CASSMGTAHYGYTF
TRBJ1-1 | . | TRBV20-1 | . | TGCAGTGCCGAGGCGGCATCTGAAGCTTTCTTT | CSAEAASEAFF
TRBJ1-1 | many | TRBV25-1 | TRBD1 | TGTGCCAGCAGATCGGACAGGGGATGGGATGAAGCTTTCTTT | CASRSDRGWDEAFF
TRBJ2-4 | few | TRBV29-1 | TRBD2 | TGCAGCGTCCGGGGGGGTAGCGGGATTAAAAACATTCAGTACTTC | CSVRGGSGIKNIQYF
TRBJ2-1 | few | TRBV10-3 | TRBD1 | TGTGCCATCAGTGAGTCCGGACAGGGCTCCTACAATGAGCAGTTCTTC | CAISESGQGSYNEQFF
TRBJ2-7 | . | TRBV19 | TRBD1 | TGTGCCAGTAGTATCCCGGGACAGGGGGCCTACGAGCAGTACTTC | CASSIPGQGAYEQYF
TRBJ1-2 | . | TRBV6-4 | TRBD1 | TGTGCCAGCCTGGGGACAGGGGACCCGCATAACTATGGCTACACCTTC | CASLGTGDPHNYGYTF
TRBJ2-2 | . | TRBV27 | . | TGTGCCAGCAGTTTTTATCTCGGGCCGGGAGATGGCGGGGAGCTGTTTTTT | CASSFYLGPGDGGELFF
TRBJ1-2 | . | TRBV19 | TRBD1 | TGTGCCAGTAGTATGGCAGGACAGGGGGCGAATGGCTACACCTTC | CASSMAGQGANGYTF
TRBJ2-7 | few | TRBV11-2 | . | TGTGCCAGCAGCCTTTTTACGATATCCTACGAGCAGTACTTC | CASSLFTISYEQYF
TRBJ1-1 | . | TRBV19 | . | TGTGCCAGTAGTCTGGGACCTGGACGGGGTGGACAGGCTTTCTTT | CASSLGPGRGGQAFF
TRBJ2-5 | . | TRBV11-2 | TRBD1 | TGTGCCAGCAGCCCCGGGACAGGGGGATTGGTGACCCAGTACTTC | CASSPGTGGLVTQYF
TRBJ2-7 | . | TRBV13 | . | TGTGCCAGCAGCTATCGACAGGTTTCCTACGAGCAGTACTTC | CASSYRQVSYEQYF
TRBJ1-3 | . | TRBV20-1 | . | TGCAGTGCTTTCACCGGGACTTTTAACTCTGGAAACACCATATATTTT | CSAFTGTFNSGNTIYF
TRBJ2-7 | few | TRBV3-1 | . | TGTGCCAGCAGCCAGCCCGGATCCAGCCAGTTCGAGCAGTACTTC | CASSQPGSSQFEQYF
TRBJ2-3 | . | TRBV7-2 | TRBD2 | TGTGCCAGCAGCTTATCGCTAGCGGGGGCGTACACAGATACGCAGTATTTT | CASSLSLAGAYTDTQYF
TRBJ2-3 | . | TRBV6-2/TRBV6-3 | TRBD2 | TGTGCCACCAACGGACTAGCGGGCTACACAGATACGCAGTATTTT | CATNGLAGYTDTQYF
TRBJ1-5 | many | TRBV20-1 | . | TGCAGTGCTAGTAGACAGAATCAGCCCCAGCATTTT | CSASRQNQPQHF
TRBJ2-3 | . | TRBV30 | . | TGTGCCTGGAGTGTATCTGGGGTCGCAGATACGCAGTATTTT | CAWSVSGVADTQYF
TRBJ2-1 | few | TRBV13 | TRBD1 | TGTGCCAGCAGCTGGGGACAGGGCTTGGATGAGCAGTTCTTC | CASSWGQGLDEQFF
TRBJ2-7 | few | TRBV7-9 | TRBD1 | TGTGCCAGCAGCTTTAGTCGGGACAGCTACGAGCAGTACTTC | CASSFSRDSYEQYF
TRBJ2-5 | few | TRBV5-1 | TRBD1 | TGCGCCAGCAGCGTCAAGGGGGCTGGGACCCAGTACTTC | CASSVKGAGTQYF
TRBJ2-5 | . | TRBV5-4 | . | TGTGCCAGCAGCTTTCCGGGAGAACACCAAGAGACCCAGTACTTC | CASSFPGEHQETQYF
TRBJ2-1 | . | TRBV5-1 | TRBD2 | TGCGCCAGCAGCAGGCGGGGGGACGGTGAGCAGTTCTTC | CASSRRGDGEQFF
TRBJ2-2 | . | TRBV20-1 | TRBD2 | TGCAGTGCGCTTTCGACTAGCGGGGGGTCCTGGGCCGGGGAGCTGTTTTTT | CSALSTSGGSWAGELFF
TRBJ1-1 | many | TRBV15 | . | TGTGCCACCAGCAGAGGGACAGCTCCTGCTGAAGCTTTCTTT | CATSRGTAPAEAFF
TRBJ2-5 | . | TRBV24-1 | TRBD1 | TGTGCCACCAGTGACTCGGGACAGACTCAAGAGACCCAGTACTTC | CATSDSGQTQETQYF
TRBJ2-2 | . | TRBV12-3/TRBV12-4 | . | TGTGCCAGCAAGGAGAAAACCGGGGAGCTGTTTTTT | CASKEKTGELFF
TRBJ2-3 | . | TRBV11-1 | TRBD2 | TGTGCCAGCAGCCCTCCCGCGGGAGCGACCCCGTGGGTCGCAGATACGCAGTATTTT | CASSPPAGATPWVADTQYF
TRBJ2-2 | . | TRBV2 | . | TGTGCCAGCAGTGAACCGGGATCTGGCGGGGAGCTGTTTTTT | CASSEPGSGGELFF
TRBJ2-4 | few | TRBV7-2 | TRBD2 | TGTGCCAGCAGCTTAGCTGGCGGACTAGCGGGGGGGCAAAACATTCAGTACTTC | CASSLAGGLAGGQNIQYF
TRBJ2-7 | . | TRBV27 | . | TGTGCCAGCAGTAGCGGGCTGGTCTCCCACGAGCAGTACTTC | CASSSGLVSHEQYF